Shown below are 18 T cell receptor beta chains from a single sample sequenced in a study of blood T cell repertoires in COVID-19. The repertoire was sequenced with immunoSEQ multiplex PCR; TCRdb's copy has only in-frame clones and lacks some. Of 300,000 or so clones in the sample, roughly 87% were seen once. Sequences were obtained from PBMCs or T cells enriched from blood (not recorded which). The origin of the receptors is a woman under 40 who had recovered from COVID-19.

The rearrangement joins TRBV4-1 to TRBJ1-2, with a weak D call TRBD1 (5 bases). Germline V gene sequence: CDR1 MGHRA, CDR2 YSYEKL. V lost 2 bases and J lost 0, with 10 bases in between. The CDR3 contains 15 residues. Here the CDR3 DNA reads TGCGCCAGCAGCCAACCCCGGACACCTAACTATGGCTACACCTTC. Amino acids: CASSQPRTPNYGYTF.

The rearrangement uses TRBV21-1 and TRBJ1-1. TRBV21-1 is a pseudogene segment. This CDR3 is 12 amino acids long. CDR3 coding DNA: TGTGCCAGCATGGCGGGGAGAGCTGAAGCTTTCTTT. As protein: CASMAGRAEAFF.

CDR3 DNA: TGTGCCAGCAGCGAGACTAGCGGGGGGGCAGGAGATACGCAGTATTTT. It yields the protein CASSETSGGAGDTQYF. This chain links TRBV6-4 with TRBJ2-3; 14 positions agree with TRBD2. The CDR3 has 16 residues. The V and J ends lost 6 bases and 5 bases, in that order; junction bases with no gene match: 7. Per the germline V gene, CDR1 is MRHNA and CDR2 is SNTAGT.

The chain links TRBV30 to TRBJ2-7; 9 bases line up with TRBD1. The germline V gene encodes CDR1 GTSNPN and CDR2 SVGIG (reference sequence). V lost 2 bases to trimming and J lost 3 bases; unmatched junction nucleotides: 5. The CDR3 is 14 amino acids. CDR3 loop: CAWSTGTGYYEQYF. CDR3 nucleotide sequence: TGTGCCTGGAGTACCGGGACAGGGTACTACGAGCAGTACTTC. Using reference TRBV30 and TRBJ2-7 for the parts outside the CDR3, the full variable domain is SQTIHQWPATLVQPVGSPLSLECTVEGTSNPNLYWYRQAAGRGLQLLFYSVGIGQISSEVPQNLSASRPQDRQFILSSKKLLLSDSGFYLCAWSTGTGYYEQYFGPGTRLTVT.

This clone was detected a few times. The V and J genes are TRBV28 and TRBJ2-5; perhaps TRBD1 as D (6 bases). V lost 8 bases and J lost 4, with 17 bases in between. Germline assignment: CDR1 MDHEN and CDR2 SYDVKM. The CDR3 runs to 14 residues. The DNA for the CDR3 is TGTGCCAGCGGAACTACAGGGATTACAGAGACCCAGTACTTC. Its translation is CASGTTGITETQYF.

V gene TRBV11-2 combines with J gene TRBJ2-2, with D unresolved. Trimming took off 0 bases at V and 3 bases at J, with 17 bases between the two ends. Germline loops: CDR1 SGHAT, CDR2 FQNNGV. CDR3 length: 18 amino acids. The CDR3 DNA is TGTGCCAGCAGCTTAGATCGTTGGTCCCCCGCGGACACCGGGGAGCTGTTTTTT. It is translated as CASSLDRWSPADTGELFF.

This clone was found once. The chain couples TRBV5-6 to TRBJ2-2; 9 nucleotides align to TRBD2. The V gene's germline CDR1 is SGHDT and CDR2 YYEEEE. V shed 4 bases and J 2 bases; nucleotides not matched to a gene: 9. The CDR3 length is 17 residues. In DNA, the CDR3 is TGTGCCAGCAGCGCCGGATTAGCGGGGGAAAACACCGGGGAGCTGTTTTTT. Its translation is CASSAGLAGENTGELFF.

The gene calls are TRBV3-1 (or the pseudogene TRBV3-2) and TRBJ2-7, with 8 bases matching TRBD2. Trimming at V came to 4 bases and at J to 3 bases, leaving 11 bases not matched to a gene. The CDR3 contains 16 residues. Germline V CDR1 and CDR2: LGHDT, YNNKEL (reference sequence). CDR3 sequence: CASSPSFGGASYEQYF. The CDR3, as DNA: TGTGCCAGCAGCCCCTCTTTCGGGGGGGCCAGCTACGAGCAGTACTTC.

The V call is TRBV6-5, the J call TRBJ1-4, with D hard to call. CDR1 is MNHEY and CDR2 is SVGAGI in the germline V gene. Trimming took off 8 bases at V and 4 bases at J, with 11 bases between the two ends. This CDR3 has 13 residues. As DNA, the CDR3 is TGTGCCAGCTCTGCGGTATATAATGAAAAACTGTTTTTT. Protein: CASSAVYNEKLFF.

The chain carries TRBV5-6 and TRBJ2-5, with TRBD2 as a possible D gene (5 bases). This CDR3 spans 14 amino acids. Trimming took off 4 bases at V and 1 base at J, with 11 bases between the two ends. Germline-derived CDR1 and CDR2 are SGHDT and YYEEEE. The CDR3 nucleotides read TGTGCCAGCAGCGGAGGACTGTTCCAAGAGACCCAGTACTTC. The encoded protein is CASSGGLFQETQYF.

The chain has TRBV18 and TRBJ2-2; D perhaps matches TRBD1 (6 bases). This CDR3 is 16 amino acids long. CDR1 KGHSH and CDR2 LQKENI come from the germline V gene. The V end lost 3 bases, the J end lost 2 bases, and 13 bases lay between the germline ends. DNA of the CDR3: TGTGCCAGCTCACCTTTTGGACAGAGTAACACCGGGGAGCTGTTTTTT. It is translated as CASSPFGQSNTGELFF.

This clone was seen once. The CDR3 protein is CASSQGLQGGNGYTF. CDR3 DNA sequence: TGCGCCAGCAGCCAGGGCCTGCAGGGAGGAAATGGCTACACCTTC. V gene TRBV4-3 combines with J gene TRBJ1-2; possibly TRBD1 for D (5 bases). The V gene lost 3 bases and the J gene lost 6 bases, with 17 bases spanning the gap. From germline, CDR1 is LGHNA and CDR2 YSLEER. This CDR3 region has 15 residues.

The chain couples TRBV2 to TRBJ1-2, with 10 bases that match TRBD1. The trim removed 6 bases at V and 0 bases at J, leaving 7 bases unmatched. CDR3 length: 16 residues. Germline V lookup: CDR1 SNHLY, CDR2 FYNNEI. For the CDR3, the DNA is TGTGCCAGCAGGGTGGACAGGGGGGATCCTAACTATGGCTACACCTTC. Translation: CASRVDRGDPNYGYTF.

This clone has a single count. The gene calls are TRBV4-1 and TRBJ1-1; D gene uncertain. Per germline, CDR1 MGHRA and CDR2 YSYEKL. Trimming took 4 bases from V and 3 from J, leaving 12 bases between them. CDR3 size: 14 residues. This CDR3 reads CASSPRGPDTEAFF. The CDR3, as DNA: TGCGCCAGCAGCCCCCGGGGTCCTGACACTGAAGCTTTCTTT.

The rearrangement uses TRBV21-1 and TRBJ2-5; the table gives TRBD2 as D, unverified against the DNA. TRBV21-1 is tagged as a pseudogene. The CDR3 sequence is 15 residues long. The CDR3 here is CASRGLAGVHETQYF. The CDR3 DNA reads TGTGCCAGCAGGGGACTAGCGGGGGTACACGAGACCCAGTACTTC.

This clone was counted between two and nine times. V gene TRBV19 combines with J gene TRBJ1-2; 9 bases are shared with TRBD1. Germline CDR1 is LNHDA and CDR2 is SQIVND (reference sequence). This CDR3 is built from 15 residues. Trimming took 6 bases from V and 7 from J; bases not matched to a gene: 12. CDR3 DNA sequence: TGTGCCAGTAGCCGATCGGGACAGGGAGAGGGTGGCTACACCTTC. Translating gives CASSRSGQGEGGYTF.

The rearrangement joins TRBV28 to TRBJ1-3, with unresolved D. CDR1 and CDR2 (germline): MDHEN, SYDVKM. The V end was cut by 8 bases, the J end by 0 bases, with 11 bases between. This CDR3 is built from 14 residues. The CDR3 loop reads CASGSGSSGNTIYF. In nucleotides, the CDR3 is TGTGCCAGCGGTAGTGGGAGCTCTGGAAACACCATATATTTT.

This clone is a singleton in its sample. The CDR3 region is CASSLQTGINEKLFF. CDR3 bases: TGTGCCAGCAGTTTGCAGACAGGAATTAATGAAAAACTGTTTTTT. This sequence joins TRBV28 and TRBJ1-4; possible D gene TRBD1, 6 bases. The CDR3 runs to 15 residues. V lost 3 bases and J 4 bases, leaving 12 bases between the germline ends. Germline CDR1 reads MDHEN; CDR2 reads SYDVKM.